These T cell receptor beta chains were read from a single sample in a study of cytomegalovirus exposure and HLA in healthy donors. Here immunoSEQ multiplex PCR was the method, and the copy in TCRdb shows in-frame clones only, minus some. The table lists 80,000 or so clones, under 70% of them singletons, with around 7% in the top ten. The sequenced material came from PBMCs. The receptors here all came from a woman between 45 and 65 years old in good health and CMV-seropositive. Both conserved end residues are part of each CDR3.

j_gene,v_gene,CDR3aa
TRBJ2-1,TRBV11-2,CASRPTRGIEQFF
TRBJ1-1,TRBV9,CASSGIMDRGSTEAFF
TRBJ2-3,TRBV5-1,CASSSGSTDTQYF
TRBJ2-1,TRBV6-6,CASSYSGLSGNEQFF
TRBJ1-5,TRBV7-9,CASSTQGDQPQHF
TRBJ1-2,TRBV20-1,CSASPYGYTF
TRBJ2-7,TRBV7-3,CASSPSAGAQSYEQYF
TRBJ2-2,TRBV6-1,CASSGQGAYTGELFF
TRBJ1-1,TRBV6-6,CASSYSGGGTEAFF
TRBJ1-6,TRBV27,CASSGTPYNSPLHF
TRBJ2-5,TRBV15,CATSRESRIGQYF
TRBJ2-3,TRBV30,CAWENKGLAGGYFQF
TRBJ2-5,TRBV7-3,CASTAVGVEGETQYF
TRBJ1-5,TRBV7-9,CASSLGSGQGYRNQPQHF
TRBJ2-1,TRBV7-6,CASSSLNEQFF
TRBJ2-7,TRBV6-1,CASSESGTGSYEQYF
TRBJ2-3,TRBV27,CASSLRTSGGADTQYF
TRBJ2-5,TRBV2,CASTPLGGVQETQYF
TRBJ2-5,TRBV5-1,CASSEDRVGTQYF
TRBJ1-2,TRBV6-1,CASSEWGDRVYYGYTF
TRBJ2-3,TRBV5-1,CASLRTSGAPDTQYF
TRBJ1-2,TRBV5-4,CASSPDRLGYTF
TRBJ2-2,TRBV4-2,CASSQELRGTGELFF
TRBJ2-1,TRBV4-2,CASSQDEGAPYNEQFF
TRBJ1-3,TRBV7-7,CASSLEDMRGSDFSDNTIYF
TRBJ2-5,TRBV19,CASKREREQETQYF
TRBJ2-5,TRBV5-1,CASSPARGGGETQYF
TRBJ1-4,TRBV5-1,CASSLEVGPDEKLFF
TRBJ1-1,TRBV7-9,CSSSRKNTEAFF
TRBJ1-6,TRBV2,CASSGRVGRRGSPLHF
TRBJ1-2,TRBV27,CASTHAGAGGYTF
TRBJ2-3,TRBV9,CASSPRGLTQYF
TRBJ2-1,TRBV7-3,CASSLRGGVDEQFF
TRBJ1-5,TRBV7-9,CASSSSLNQPQHF
TRBJ1-4,TRBV2,CASSEERGLREKLFF
TRBJ1-1,TRBV19,CASSIGVGDSSAFF
TRBJ2-1,TRBV29-1,CSVKMRTGGLNEQFF
TRBJ2-1,TRBV9,CASSVAVSSGGHNEQFF
TRBJ1-6,TRBV13,CASSFPAQLADSPLHF
TRBJ2-7,TRBV7-2,CASSLAAFEQYF
TRBJ2-5,TRBV7-7,CASSLGGRGEETQYF
TRBJ2-2,TRBV7-3,CASSLSIGNTGELFF
TRBJ1-4,TRBV30,CAWSVRVHEKLFF
TRBJ1-1,TRBV2,CAGDRGRTEAFF
TRBJ1-1,TRBV30,CAWRETDRGGTEAFF
TRBJ2-3,TRBV7-3,CASSLTLTDTDTQYF
TRBJ1-2,TRBV28,CASSWGTGRLYGYTF
TRBJ2-2,TRBV7-7,CASSLVASGGPGELFF
TRBJ1-1,TRBV25-1,CASSAQTEAFF
TRBJ2-1,TRBV4-1,CASSQDHSGGTYNEQFF
TRBJ2-7,TRBV20-1,CSGGVDEQYF
TRBJ1-2,TRBV9,CTSSVAGHRHGYTF
TRBJ1-2,TRBV6-5,CASNNTDRALHF
TRBJ2-5,TRBV5-1,CASSPGTGLETQYF
TRBJ1-3,TRBV19,CASSWTGARNTIYF
TRBJ1-2,TRBV2,CASKSGRRGKAF
TRBJ2-3,TRBV5-1,CASSLGPWGETDTQYF